These T cell receptor beta chains were read from a single sample in a study of blood T cell repertoires in COVID-19. Profiled with immunoSEQ multiplex PCR; TCRdb holds only in-frame clones, not every one. The data show 57,000 or so clones, 79% seen once. The sample consisted of peripheral blood. The source of these receptors is an elderly woman with active or convalescent COVID-19. The CDR3 runs from the conserved cysteine through the conserved F or W. The D gene is left open where the match is weak.

v_call: TRBV25-1
j_call: TRBJ1-2
d_call: .
cdr3_aa: CASSDFSGYTF

v_call: TRBV7-3
j_call: TRBJ1-6
d_call: .
cdr3_aa: CASSLDGGIPLHF

v_call: TRBV29-1
j_call: TRBJ2-2
d_call: .
cdr3_aa: CSVEEGDGELFF

v_call: TRBV7-2
j_call: TRBJ1-4
d_call: TRBD1
cdr3_aa: CASSRGQGSYEKLFF

v_call: TRBV5-1
j_call: TRBJ1-1
d_call: .
cdr3_aa: CASSFSRGEAFF

v_call: TRBV3-1/TRBV3-2
j_call: TRBJ1-1
d_call: .
cdr3_aa: CASSQVPRTTEAFF

v_call: TRBV7-6
j_call: TRBJ2-5
d_call: .
cdr3_aa: CASSPQVHQETQYF

v_call: TRBV27
j_call: TRBJ1-6
d_call: TRBD1
cdr3_aa: CASSLGTGTGANSPLHF

v_call: TRBV5-4
j_call: TRBJ1-1
d_call: .
cdr3_aa: CASSSHNTEAFF

v_call: TRBV3-1/TRBV3-2
j_call: TRBJ2-2
d_call: TRBD1
cdr3_aa: CASSQGQGNANTGELFF

v_call: TRBV6-6
j_call: TRBJ2-5
d_call: .
cdr3_aa: CASSTIPGAQETQYF

v_call: TRBV4-2
j_call: TRBJ2-1
d_call: .
cdr3_aa: CASSQDLPSYNEQFF

v_call: TRBV2
j_call: TRBJ1-1
d_call: TRBD1
cdr3_aa: CASKRDRFTEAFF

v_call: TRBV27
j_call: TRBJ1-6
d_call: TRBD1
cdr3_aa: CASSLFTGQGSPLHF

v_call: TRBV19
j_call: TRBJ1-2
d_call: TRBD1
cdr3_aa: CASRDRPYGYTF

v_call: TRBV2
j_call: TRBJ2-7
d_call: TRBD1
cdr3_aa: CASREDREYEQYF

v_call: TRBV7-2
j_call: TRBJ1-1
d_call: .
cdr3_aa: CASSLVGDGTEAFF

v_call: TRBV19
j_call: TRBJ1-4
d_call: .
cdr3_aa: CASRSGSLHEKLFF

v_call: TRBV5-1
j_call: TRBJ2-5
d_call: TRBD1
cdr3_aa: CASSLIPRQGSGETQYF

v_call: TRBV27
j_call: TRBJ1-1
d_call: .
cdr3_aa: CASRLSGGYTEAFF

v_call: TRBV12-3/TRBV12-4
j_call: TRBJ1-3
d_call: .
cdr3_aa: CASTPRGYTIYF

v_call: TRBV13
j_call: TRBJ2-3
d_call: TRBD1
cdr3_aa: CASSLRGRTDTQYF

v_call: TRBV5-3
j_call: TRBJ1-2
d_call: .
cdr3_aa: CARSFSRGQTNYGYTF

v_call: TRBV5-4
j_call: TRBJ1-4
d_call: .
cdr3_aa: CASSTGGLNEKLFF

v_call: TRBV18
j_call: TRBJ2-5
d_call: TRBD2
cdr3_aa: CASSRGLAGDEETQYF

v_call: TRBV5-1
j_call: TRBJ2-3
d_call: .
cdr3_aa: CASSLAGTDTQYF

v_call: TRBV27
j_call: TRBJ2-5
d_call: .
cdr3_aa: CASSLIQPPGLRWETQYF

v_call: TRBV7-8
j_call: TRBJ1-4
d_call: TRBD1
cdr3_aa: CASSDNRGIEKLFF

v_call: TRBV4-2
j_call: TRBJ1-2
d_call: TRBD1
cdr3_aa: CASSQDPGRGPDGYTF